This TCR beta chain was identified in a study of T cell responses to AZD1222 COVID-19 vaccine. For the study at large: Timing groups of about 4 and about 12 weeks for second doses were pooled. Study findings and constraints: The repertoires were collected only after the peak T cell response. Seropositive at baseline were only a handful of AZD1222 recipients. Vaccine-associated CD4 TCRs spanned spike, dominant at 160-218 and 743-854.

Data came from immunoSEQ multiplex PCR; TCRdb stores just in-frame clones and leaves some out. The data contain 120,000 or so clones, about nine tenths of them singletons. The germline CDR1 and CDR2 sequences are SGDLS and YYNGEE. The CDR3 is made up of 15 amino acids. Trimming pared 4 bases from V and 5 bases from J, leaving 16 bases between. As concerns this clone: Its matching antigen is unknown.

This specimen was peripheral blood, taken on day 0 of AZD1222 vaccination. The clonotype was recovered from an adult in good health. This chain joins TRBV9 and TRBJ1-5; TRBD1 is a possible D gene (5 bases). CDR3 region: CASSPNDSPDQPQHF. The CDR3 DNA reads TGTGCCAGCAGCCCCAACGACAGTCCAGATCAGCCCCAGCATTTT.